This TCR beta chain was sequenced for a study of patients and donors after allogeneic stem cell transplantation (TCRdb year 2020). Libraries were prepared through RT-PCR. Sequencing took place on a NextSeq 550. TCRdb took the public reads, trimmed them with fastp at Q25, ran MiXCR for clone calling and kept in-frame beta chains. When rows share a CDR3 protein, they turn into one entry using the most common DNA and genes. The sample contains roughly 880,000 distinct CDR3 sequences, approximately 19% of them found a single time. The top ten hold around 6% of the sample. From its cysteine to its phenylalanine, the CDR3 spans 14 amino acids. The sequence is cut down to CDR3 DNA, 42 bases in frame from base 1. Compared with germline, V lacks 5 bases and J lacks 2 bases; bases without a gene match: 6. Taken from the germline V gene, the CDR1 and CDR2 loops are SQVTM and ANQGSEA. This clonotype came up many times. The antigen this receptor binds is unknown. No quality values exist for individual bases; no much larger clone is one base distant.

Recombination connected TRBV29-1 to TRBJ2-7; a stretch of 10 junction bases matches TRBD2. This clonotype was obtained from a human donor who was either an allogeneic HSCT recipient or a stem cell or donor lymphocyte infusion donor (not recorded which). It is not recorded whose cells these are; they may come from a transplant donor. The specimen sequenced was blood, either unsorted or a sorted T cell fraction (not recorded which). The DNA sequence is given as TGCAGCGTTCCGGGACTAGCGACCCCCTACGAGCAGTACTTC. Its translation reads: CSVPGLATPYEQYF.